One and the same sample provided the 14 T cell receptor beta chains below, sequenced in a study of T-cell memory formation after mild COVID-19. Using its own MiXCR run on the 5' RACE reads, TCRdb lists one record per CDR3 protein. The repertoire consists of 350,000 to 550,000 distinct CDR3 sequences, with under 20% occurring once and the leading ten covering 20% to 25%. Sequencing was carried out using PBMCs or a T cell subset sorted from them (not recorded which). All receptors come from a young man who had mild COVID-19 (a few samples of this study predate the infection). Cell type and time point are not known.

A few counts support this clonotype. The chain employs TRBV20-1 and TRBJ1-2; tentative D call: TRBD1 (5 bases). Looked up from germline, CDR1 is DFQATT and CDR2 is SNEGSKA (reference sequence). Trimming shortened V by 1 base and J by 4 bases, and 10 bases separated the two germline ends. The CDR3 has 13 amino acids. The CDR3 DNA reads as TGCAGTGCTAGAGGGCCAGGGCGCTATGGCTACACCTTC. It specifies CSARGPGRYGYTF.

This clonotype was recorded a few times. This chain connects TRBV7-2 to TRBJ2-7, with TRBD1 matching 7 bases. Germline CDR1 reads SGHTA; CDR2 reads FQGNSA. With 1 base clipped from V and 2 bases from J, the junction kept 8 bases outside the gene matches. This CDR3 is 16 amino acids long. CDR3 residues: CASSLGPTGTAYEQYF. The CDR3 DNA reads as TGTGCCAGCAGCTTAGGCCCGACAGGGACGGCCTACGAGCAGTACTTC.

The CDR3 DNA is TGTGCCAGCAGCTCATACCCAGTTGGTGACTATGGCTACACCTTC. Its translation: CASSSYPVGDYGYTF. This chain links TRBV21-1 with TRBJ1-2. TRBV21-1 is termed a pseudogene. The CDR3 runs to 15 residues.

This clonotype was observed a handful of times. The V call is TRBV6-8, the J call TRBJ1-5, with D maybe TRBD1 (5 bases). Germline CDR1 MNHGY, CDR2 SAAAGT. The CDR3 contains 14 residues. V was shortened by 7 bases and J by 4 bases, with 14 bases between the two germline ends. DNA for the CDR3: TGTGCCAGCAATCCGGGGGATTGGAATCAGCCCCAGCATTTT. Its translation: CASNPGDWNQPQHF.

The V gene is TRBV24-1, the J gene TRBJ1-5; a weak D match, TRBD1 (5 bases). Germline CDR1 and CDR2: KGHDR and SFDVKD. The CDR3 covers 15 residues. Trimming took off 2 bases at V and 5 bases at J, with 12 bases between the two ends. In DNA, the CDR3 is TGTGCCACCAGTGATTCTTCCGGGGGTTATCAGCCCCAGCATTTT. It codes for CATSDSSGGYQPQHF.

This clonotype has a handful of counts. A much larger clonotype is one base distant, so this may be a read error. This sequence joins TRBV6-5 and TRBJ2-3, with 7 bases aligning to TRBD2. V was clipped by 6 bases and J by 2 bases; unmatched bases: 2. The CDR3 covers 13 residues. CDR1 MNHEY and CDR2 SVGAGI come from the germline V gene. The CDR3 here is CASRRDYTDTQYF. The CDR3 DNA reads as TGTGCCAGCAGACGGGACTACACAGATACGCAGTATTTT.

This clonotype appeared a few times. CDR3 sequence (DNA): TGTGCCACCAGCAGAGGCCAGCTTTATGGCTACACCTTC. Its translation: CATSRGQLYGYTF. The chain is built from TRBV15 and TRBJ1-2; the D is unclear. Trimming left V 1 base short and J 5 bases short, with 8 bases between. Germline values: CDR1 LNHNV, CDR2 YYDKDF (reference sequence). The CDR3 totals 13 residues.

This clonotype was found a few times. The V gene is TRBV6-4, the J gene TRBJ2-7; TRBD1 or TRBD2 may be the D gene (5 bases each). Per germline, CDR1 MRHNA and CDR2 SNTAGT. The CDR3 is 18 amino acids. Trimming cost V 6 bases and J 0 bases, with 24 bases left between them. CDR3 region: CASRVCVRGIRASYEQYV. Written as DNA, the CDR3 is TGTGCCAGCAGAGTGTGCGTGAGGGGAATCAGGGCCTCCTACGAGCAGTACGTC.

The V gene is TRBV19, the J gene TRBJ2-3; no reliable D call. Germline CDR1 is LNHDA and CDR2 is SQIVND (reference sequence). V was cut by 3 bases and J by 8 bases, with 6 bases left in between. The CDR3 is 11 residues long. The CDR3 DNA reads as TGTGCCAGTAGTATGCTTGGTACGCAGTATTTT. Its translation: CASSMLGTQYF.

This clonotype was counted only a few times. The chain employs TRBV12-3 or TRBV12-4 and TRBJ2-5; D unresolved. The CDR3 runs 14 residues. Trimming shortened V by 2 bases and J by 2 bases, and 9 bases separated the two germline ends. The CDR3 sequence is CASSLSSRQETQYF. The CDR3 region has the DNA TGTGCCAGCAGTTTAAGTTCCAGACAAGAGACCCAGTACTTC.

V gene TRBV7-2 combines with J gene TRBJ2-6, with D hard to call. V was trimmed by 7 bases and J by 0 bases, leaving 7 bases between them. Germline loops: CDR1 SGHTA, CDR2 FQGNSA. The CDR3 has 14 amino acids. The CDR3 reads CASTVSSGANVLTF. The CDR3, as DNA: TGTGCCAGCACCGTCAGCTCTGGGGCCAACGTCCTGACTTTC.

This clonotype was seen only a few times. The gene calls are TRBV30 and TRBJ2-7; D possibly corresponds to TRBD2 (5 bases). This CDR3 contains 13 residues. Trimming took off 2 bases at V and 6 bases at J, with 14 bases between the two ends. Germline loops: CDR1 GTSNPN, CDR2 SVGIG (reference sequence). The CDR3 loop reads CAWSTGLRGEQYF. CDR3 nucleotide sequence: TGTGCCTGGAGTACCGGCCTACGGGGCGAGCAGTACTTC.

This clonotype was seen more than once but under ten times. This sequence joins TRBV4-3 and TRBJ1-1, with D unresolved. The CDR3 length is 14 residues. Germline V CDR1 and CDR2: LGHNA, YSLEER. Trimming shortened V by 5 bases and J by 1 base, and 11 bases separated the two germline ends. Here the CDR3 reads CASSGSVGNTEAFF. In nucleotides, the CDR3 is TGCGCCAGCAGCGGAAGCGTCGGGAACACTGAAGCTTTCTTT.

This sequence joins TRBV9 and TRBJ1-6; possible D gene TRBD1, 5 bases. Trimming took 0 bases from V and 6 from J, leaving 10 bases between them. The CDR3 spans 15 residues. In germline, CDR1 is SGDLS, CDR2 YYNGEE. CDR3 residues: CASSVGGRFNSPLHF. In DNA form, the CDR3 reads TGTGCCAGCAGCGTAGGGGGCAGATTTAATTCACCCCTCCACTTT.